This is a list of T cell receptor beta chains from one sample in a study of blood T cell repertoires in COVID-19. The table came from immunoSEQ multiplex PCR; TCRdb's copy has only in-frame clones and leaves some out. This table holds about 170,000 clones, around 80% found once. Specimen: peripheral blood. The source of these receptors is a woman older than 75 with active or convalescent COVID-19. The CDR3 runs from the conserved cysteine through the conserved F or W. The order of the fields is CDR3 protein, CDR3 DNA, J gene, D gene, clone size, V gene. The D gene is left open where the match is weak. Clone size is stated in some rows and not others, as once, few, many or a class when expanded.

CDR3 protein: CASSETGNEQYF
CDR3 DNA: TGTGCCAGCAGCGAGACAGGGAACGAGCAGTACTTC
J gene: TRBJ2-7
D gene: TRBD1
clone size: once
V gene: TRBV3-1/TRBV3-2

CDR3 protein: CASSGLTGPIEHLHF
CDR3 DNA: TGTGCCAGCAGCGGATTAACAGGGCCCATTGAGCACCTCCACTTT
J gene: TRBJ1-6
D gene: NA
clone size: NA
V gene: TRBV9

CDR3 protein: CASGPTGGLRTEAFF
CDR3 DNA: TGTGCTAGTGGGCCCACAGGGGGCCTCCGAACTGAAGCTTTCTTT
J gene: TRBJ1-1
D gene: TRBD1
clone size: NA
V gene: TRBV12-5

CDR3 protein: CASSSLTGQSTIYF
CDR3 DNA: TGTGCCAGCAGTTCCTTGACAGGGCAATCGACCATATATTTT
J gene: TRBJ1-3
D gene: TRBD1
clone size: few
V gene: TRBV7-2

CDR3 protein: CASSLGGGDKAFF
CDR3 DNA: TGTGCCAGCAGTTTAGGTGGTGGGGACAAAGCTTTCTTT
J gene: TRBJ1-1
D gene: NA
clone size: once
V gene: TRBV6-6

CDR3 protein: CASGLVPVPMTGSGYEQYF
CDR3 DNA: TGTGCTAGTGGTTTGGTCCCCGTCCCAATGACAGGATCGGGCTACGAGCAGTACTTC
J gene: TRBJ2-7
D gene: NA
clone size: NA
V gene: TRBV12-5

CDR3 protein: CASSSQGREGNSPLHF
CDR3 DNA: TGCGCCAGCAGCTCACAGGGGCGAGAGGGTAATTCACCCCTCCACTTT
J gene: TRBJ1-6
D gene: TRBD1
clone size: NA
V gene: TRBV5-1

CDR3 protein: CASTPLNYGYTF
CDR3 DNA: TGTGCCAGCACCCCCCTTAACTATGGCTACACCTTC
J gene: TRBJ1-2
D gene: NA
clone size: NA
V gene: TRBV12-3/TRBV12-4

CDR3 protein: CASSEPGGPTNEKLFF
CDR3 DNA: TGTGCCAGCAGTGAACCGGGGGGACCAACTAATGAAAAACTGTTTTTT
J gene: TRBJ1-4
D gene: NA
clone size: NA
V gene: TRBV2

CDR3 protein: CATSKLQGTFTEAFF
CDR3 DNA: TGTGCCACCAGCAAACTACAGGGAACCTTTACTGAAGCTTTCTTT
J gene: TRBJ1-1
D gene: NA
clone size: once
V gene: TRBV15

CDR3 protein: CASSRDRYHYEQYF
CDR3 DNA: TGTGCCAGTAGTAGGGACAGATATCACTACGAGCAGTACTTC
J gene: TRBJ2-7
D gene: TRBD1
clone size: NA
V gene: TRBV19

CDR3 protein: CASAPSTGLGNQPQHF
CDR3 DNA: TGTGCTAGTGCCCCATCGACAGGGCTGGGCAATCAGCCCCAGCATTTT
J gene: TRBJ1-5
D gene: TRBD1
clone size: NA
V gene: TRBV12-5

CDR3 protein: CASSQGARVGYTF
CDR3 DNA: TGTGCCAGCTCACAGGGGGCAAGAGTTGGCTACACCTTC
J gene: TRBJ1-2
D gene: TRBD1
clone size: NA
V gene: TRBV18

CDR3 protein: CASSWDRGNEKLFF
CDR3 DNA: TGTGCCAGCAGCTGGGACAGGGGGAATGAAAAACTGTTTTTT
J gene: TRBJ1-4
D gene: TRBD1
clone size: NA
V gene: TRBV7-9

CDR3 protein: CASSQTVGAGNTIYF
CDR3 DNA: TGCGCCAGCAGCCAAACAGTAGGGGCTGGAAACACCATATATTTT
J gene: TRBJ1-3
D gene: NA
clone size: few
V gene: TRBV4-3

CDR3 protein: CASSRQDSNQPQHF
CDR3 DNA: TGTGCCAGCTCCCGACAGGATAGCAATCAGCCCCAGCATTTT
J gene: TRBJ1-5
D gene: NA
clone size: NA
V gene: TRBV18

CDR3 protein: CASSGSRVNEQFF
CDR3 DNA: TGCGCCAGCAGTGGGTCCAGGGTCAATGAGCAGTTCTTC
J gene: TRBJ2-1
D gene: NA
clone size: NA
V gene: TRBV10-1

CDR3 protein: CASSPDRGADTQYF
CDR3 DNA: TGTGCCAGCAGCCCCGACAGGGGCGCAGATACGCAGTATTTT
J gene: TRBJ2-3
D gene: TRBD1
clone size: NA
V gene: TRBV6-5

CDR3 protein: CASSPLGTGGLYGYTF
CDR3 DNA: TGTGCCAGTAGTCCTCTGGGGACAGGGGGATTGTATGGCTACACCTTC
J gene: TRBJ1-2
D gene: TRBD1
clone size: NA
V gene: TRBV19

CDR3 protein: CASSLVGGAAATGELFF
CDR3 DNA: TGTGCCAGCAGCTTAGTGGGGGGGGCCGCGGCCACCGGGGAGCTGTTTTTT
J gene: TRBJ2-2
D gene: NA
clone size: NA
V gene: TRBV11-2

CDR3 protein: CSVEGTLNTGELFF
CDR3 DNA: TGCAGCGTTGAAGGGACATTGAACACCGGGGAGCTGTTTTTT
J gene: TRBJ2-2
D gene: NA
clone size: NA
V gene: TRBV29-1

CDR3 protein: CASSFRGGWGQSSGNTIYF
CDR3 DNA: TGTGCCAGCAGCTTCAGAGGCGGGTGGGGACAGAGCTCTGGAAACACCATATATTTT
J gene: TRBJ1-3
D gene: TRBD1
clone size: NA
V gene: TRBV7-9

CDR3 protein: CASSLDRVNEQYF
CDR3 DNA: TGTGCCAGCAGCTTAGACAGGGTCAACGAGCAGTACTTC
J gene: TRBJ2-7
D gene: NA
clone size: few
V gene: TRBV7-9

CDR3 protein: CASSMPGGSNYGYTF
CDR3 DNA: TGTGCCAGCAGCATGCCAGGGGGCTCTAACTATGGCTACACCTTC
J gene: TRBJ1-2
D gene: TRBD1
clone size: NA
V gene: TRBV6-5

CDR3 protein: CASSLQEGGRGETQYF
CDR3 DNA: TGCGCCAGCAGCTTGCAAGAGGGGGGGCGCGGGGAGACCCAGTACTTC
J gene: TRBJ2-5
D gene: NA
clone size: NA
V gene: TRBV5-1

CDR3 protein: CASTLSGNSNQPQHF
CDR3 DNA: TGTGCCAGCACTCTTTCAGGGAATAGCAATCAGCCCCAGCATTTT
J gene: TRBJ1-5
D gene: NA
clone size: NA
V gene: TRBV27

CDR3 protein: CASSWDRDTEAFF
CDR3 DNA: TGTGCCAGCAGCTGGGACAGGGACACTGAAGCTTTCTTT
J gene: TRBJ1-1
D gene: TRBD1
clone size: NA
V gene: TRBV13

CDR3 protein: CASRRGRNEKLFF
CDR3 DNA: TGTGCCAGCAGAAGGGGAAGAAATGAAAAACTGTTTTTT
J gene: TRBJ1-4
D gene: NA
clone size: NA
V gene: TRBV25-1

CDR3 protein: CASSRTGGEGEQYF
CDR3 DNA: TGTGCCAGCTCCAGGACAGGGGGTGAGGGTGAGCAGTACTTC
J gene: TRBJ2-7
D gene: TRBD1
clone size: NA
V gene: TRBV18

CDR3 protein: CASLTGQGVTEAFF
CDR3 DNA: TGTGCCAGCCTGACCGGTCAGGGTGTCACTGAAGCTTTCTTT
J gene: TRBJ1-1
D gene: NA
clone size: NA
V gene: TRBV6-5

CDR3 protein: CASSPPSRGGTDTQYF
CDR3 DNA: TGTGCCAGCTCACCACCGTCACGGGGGGGCACAGATACGCAGTATTTT
J gene: TRBJ2-3
D gene: TRBD2
clone size: NA
V gene: TRBV18

CDR3 protein: CASSPLSAVGGGNQPQHF
CDR3 DNA: TGTGCCAGCTCACCACTTAGTGCCGTCGGAGGGGGCAATCAGCCCCAGCATTTT
J gene: TRBJ1-5
D gene: NA
clone size: NA
V gene: TRBV18

CDR3 protein: CASSLTLQGVGNTIYF
CDR3 DNA: TGTGCCAGCAGCTTAACCCTACAGGGGGTCGGAAACACCATATATTTT
J gene: TRBJ1-3
D gene: TRBD1
clone size: NA
V gene: TRBV7-9

CDR3 protein: CATSRGLQGSNEKLFF
CDR3 DNA: TGTGCCACCAGCAGAGGCCTACAGGGGTCTAATGAAAAACTGTTTTTT
J gene: TRBJ1-4
D gene: TRBD1
clone size: few
V gene: TRBV15

CDR3 protein: CASSTGQGAQGYGYTF
CDR3 DNA: TGTGCCAGCAGCACGGGACAGGGGGCTCAAGGCTATGGCTACACCTTC
J gene: TRBJ1-2
D gene: TRBD1
clone size: NA
V gene: TRBV7-9

CDR3 protein: CASTLDQTREAFF
CDR3 DNA: TGTGCCAGTACTCTAGACCAGACCAGGGAAGCTTTCTTT
J gene: TRBJ1-1
D gene: NA
clone size: NA
V gene: TRBV19

CDR3 protein: CASSLGTPPDTQYF
CDR3 DNA: TGTGCCAGCAGCTTAGGAACACCGCCAGATACGCAGTATTTT
J gene: TRBJ2-3
D gene: NA
clone size: NA
V gene: TRBV11-3

CDR3 protein: CASSPGQSSYEQYF
CDR3 DNA: TGTGCCAGCAGTCCCGGACAGAGCTCCTACGAGCAGTACTTC
J gene: TRBJ2-7
D gene: NA
clone size: once
V gene: TRBV6-6

CDR3 protein: CASSKQEPNYGYTF
CDR3 DNA: TGCGCCAGCAGCAAACAGGAGCCCAACTATGGCTACACCTTC
J gene: TRBJ1-2
D gene: NA
clone size: NA
V gene: TRBV4-3

CDR3 protein: CASSSGAQNTEAFF
CDR3 DNA: TGTGCCAGCAGCTCAGGGGCCCAGAACACTGAAGCTTTCTTT
J gene: TRBJ1-1
D gene: NA
clone size: NA
V gene: TRBV11-3

CDR3 protein: CASSEGLIEEAFF
CDR3 DNA: TGTGCCAGCAGTGAAGGACTGATCGAAGAAGCTTTCTTT
J gene: TRBJ1-1
D gene: NA
clone size: NA
V gene: TRBV2

CDR3 protein: CASSLRWTGSSYNSPLHF
CDR3 DNA: TGTGCCAGCAGCTTAAGGTGGACAGGGAGCTCCTATAATTCACCCCTCCACTTT
J gene: TRBJ1-6
D gene: TRBD1
clone size: NA
V gene: TRBV13

CDR3 protein: CASSQTGSPSPLHF
CDR3 DNA: TGTGCCAGCTCGCAAACAGGGAGCCCTTCACCCCTCCACTTT
J gene: TRBJ1-6
D gene: NA
clone size: NA
V gene: TRBV18

CDR3 protein: CASSLNSEGAEAFF
CDR3 DNA: TGTGCCAGCAGCTTAAATTCCGAGGGGGCTGAAGCTTTCTTT
J gene: TRBJ1-1
D gene: NA
clone size: NA
V gene: TRBV7-9

CDR3 protein: CASSPQQGSYEQYF
CDR3 DNA: TGTGCCAGCTCACCTCAACAGGGGAGCTACGAGCAGTACTTC
J gene: TRBJ2-7
D gene: TRBD1
clone size: NA
V gene: TRBV18

CDR3 protein: CAIWAANPTDTQYF
CDR3 DNA: TGTGCCATCTGGGCAGCTAATCCTACAGATACGCAGTATTTT
J gene: TRBJ2-3
D gene: NA
clone size: NA
V gene: TRBV10-3

CDR3 protein: CASSATSGGTDTQYF
CDR3 DNA: TGTGCCAGCAGCGCCACTAGCGGGGGGACAGATACGCAGTATTTT
J gene: TRBJ2-3
D gene: TRBD2
clone size: NA
V gene: TRBV9

CDR3 protein: CASSPDSLAGIQFF
CDR3 DNA: TGTGCCAGCTCACCCGATTCGTTGGCGGGGATCCAGTTCTTC
J gene: TRBJ2-1
D gene: NA
clone size: NA
V gene: TRBV18

CDR3 protein: CASSQVGGQGEGYTF
CDR3 DNA: TGTGCCAGCAGCCAAGTAGGAGGACAGGGGGAGGGCTACACCTTC
J gene: TRBJ1-2
D gene: TRBD1
clone size: NA
V gene: TRBV3-1/TRBV3-2

CDR3 protein: CASSQDLAWGGTDTQYF
CDR3 DNA: TGCGCCAGCAGCCAAGATCTAGCGTGGGGAGGCACAGATACGCAGTATTTT
J gene: TRBJ2-3
D gene: NA
clone size: once
V gene: TRBV4-3

CDR3 protein: CAWSPSGGLAGGLLTDTQYF
CDR3 DNA: TGTGCCTGGAGTCCCTCAGGGGGACTAGCGGGGGGGCTTCTCACAGATACGCAGTATTTT
J gene: TRBJ2-3
D gene: TRBD2
clone size: few
V gene: TRBV30

CDR3 protein: CASSSSGGPYNEQFF
CDR3 DNA: TGTGCCAGCAGTAGTAGCGGGGGGCCCTACAATGAGCAGTTCTTC
J gene: TRBJ2-1
D gene: TRBD2
clone size: NA
V gene: TRBV25-1

CDR3 protein: CASKDSDNSPLHF
CDR3 DNA: TGTGCCAGCAAGGACAGTGATAATTCACCCCTCCACTTT
J gene: TRBJ1-6
D gene: NA
clone size: NA
V gene: TRBV6-6

CDR3 protein: CASSLGAGNTEAFF
CDR3 DNA: TGCGCCAGCAGCTTGGGGGCGGGGAACACTGAAGCTTTCTTT
J gene: TRBJ1-1
D gene: NA
clone size: NA
V gene: TRBV5-1

CDR3 protein: CATSRDSVNTEAFF
CDR3 DNA: TGTGCCACCAGCAGAGATTCAGTGAACACTGAAGCTTTCTTT
J gene: TRBJ1-1
D gene: NA
clone size: NA
V gene: TRBV15